The 12 T cell receptor beta chains below were found in one sample sequenced in a study of regulatory T cells in long-lasting Graves disease (dated by TCRdb to about 2021). The library was produced with multiplex PCR. The reads were generated on an Illumina HiSeq 4000. TCR beta libraries were built with iRepertoire HTBI primers and Arm-PCR amplification of CDR3 regions. TCRdb cleaned the public reads at Q25 with fastp, built clones with MiXCR and kept in-frame beta chains. Rows are unified per CDR3 protein, each entry keeping the most common DNA and genes. Present in this sample are around 500,000 distinct CDR3 sequences, more than 15% of which were seen just once. Of the sample, roughly 25% is held by the ten largest clones. What this sample's time point label stands for: newly diagnosed GD, antithyroid drugs for less than 3 months. For both TCR sequencing and RNA sequencing, RNA was extracted from PBMCs using TRIzol.

A further study also used this sample, focusing on T cells in Graves' hyperthyroidism and ophthalmopathy.

This specimen was peripheral blood mononuclear cells (PBMCs), taken at new diagnosis, from a patient treated with antithyroid drugs. All receptors derive from a woman in her forties or fifties with Graves disease. Donor details come from another sample of the same person, matched by shared clones.

V usage is TRBV18 and J usage is TRBJ1-3, with D possibly being TRBD1 (5 bases). V was clipped by 2 bases and J by 0 bases, with 11 bases between them. This CDR3 region has 16 residues. The germline CDR1 and CDR2 sequences are KGHSH and LQKENI. CDR3 DNA: TGTGCCAGCTCACCATCGAGGGGCAGCTCTGGAAACACCATATATTTT. It encodes CASSPSRGSSGNTIYF.

This clonotype was seen many times. This rearrangement joins TRBV12-3 or TRBV12-4 to TRBJ1-1; D gene uncertain. The V end lost 6 bases, the J end lost 8 bases, and 10 bases lay between the germline ends. The CDR3 extends over 11 amino acids. The CDR3 protein is CASSPGPEAFF. CDR3 sequence (DNA): TGTGCCAGCAGCCCCGGGCCAGAAGCTTTCTTT.

This clonotype was observed at least ten times. This chain joins TRBV12-3 or TRBV12-4 and TRBJ1-2; D perhaps matches TRBD1 (5 bases). The CDR3 is 17 amino acids. V lost 5 bases to trimming and J lost 3 bases, with 22 bases between them. The CDR3 spells CASSASLGEKEDYGYTF. The CDR3 DNA reads as TGTGCCAGCAGTGCTTCCCTGGGGGAAAAAGAAGACTATGGCTACACCTTC.

This clonotype was recorded many times. This chain joins TRBV24-1 and TRBJ1-4, with a weak D call TRBD1 (5 bases). The CDR3 spans 15 residues. V lost 3 bases and J lost 6, with 13 bases in between. Germline CDR1 and CDR2: KGHDR and SFDVKD. The DNA of the CDR3 is TGTGCCACCAGTGATGCCGGCCAGGGAGATGAAAAACTGTTTTTT. Translated, it gives CATSDAGQGDEKLFF.

There are a few counts of this clonotype. The gene calls are TRBV12-3 or TRBV12-4 and TRBJ1-1, with D possibly TRBD1 on 5 matching bases. The V end was cut by 6 bases, the J end by 0 bases, with 26 bases between. The CDR3 runs 19 residues. This CDR3 reads CASSPGTDPTLSLNTEAFF. The CDR3 DNA follows: TGTGCCAGCAGCCCTGGGACGGACCCCACCCTCAGCTTGAACACTGAAGCTTTCTTT.

This sequence joins TRBV11-1 and TRBJ2-2; D is unclear. Germline CDR1 SGHAT, CDR2 FQDESV (reference sequence). This CDR3 contains 15 residues. V shed 5 bases and J shed 0 bases, with 10 bases lying between them. The CDR3 region is CASSERLANTGELFF. The CDR3 region has the DNA TGTGCCAGCAGCGAGAGACTGGCGAACACCGGGGAGCTGTTTTTT. Full variable domain (rest looked up from reference TRBV11-1 and TRBJ2-2): EAEVAQSPRYKITEKSQAVAFWCDPISGHATLYWYRQILGQGPELLVQFQDESVVDDSQLPKDRFSAERLKGVDSTLKIQPAELGDSAMYLCASSERLANTGELFFGEGSRLTVL.

In this sample, this clonotype turned up a few times. The gene calls are TRBV29-1 and TRBJ1-5, with 7 bases matching TRBD1. Germline CDR1 and CDR2: SQVTM and ANQGSEA. The J segment lost 4 bases and the V segment lost 5 bases, leaving 5 bases of the junction unmatched. This CDR3 comprises 13 residues. CDR3 amino acids: CSVWTGGNQPQHF. The CDR3 nucleotides read TGCAGCGTTTGGACAGGCGGTAATCAGCCCCAGCATTTT.

This clonotype showed up many times. V usage is TRBV5-4 and J usage is TRBJ1-1; D unclear. The germline V and J ends were trimmed by 1 base and 4 bases, with 11 bases remaining between them. Germline loops: CDR1 SGHNT, CDR2 YYREEE (reference sequence). CDR3 length: 14 residues. The chain's CDR3 is CASSLSQPATEAFF. The CDR3 nucleotides read TGTGCCAGCAGCTTGTCACAGCCAGCCACTGAAGCTTTCTTT. The whole variable domain, filled in from reference TRBV5-4 and TRBJ1-1, reads ETGVTQSPTHLIKTRGQQVTLRCSSQSGHNTVSWYQQALGQGPQFIFQYYREEENGRGNFPPRFSGLQFPNYSSELNVNALELDDSALYLCASSLSQPATEAFFGQGTRLTVV.

In its sample, this clonotype was seen many times. The V gene is TRBV2, the J gene TRBJ2-7, with TRBD1 as a possible D gene (6 bases). V shed 7 bases and J shed 0 bases, with 10 bases lying between them. CDR1 and CDR2 from the germline V gene are SNHLY and FYNNEI. CDR3 length: 13 amino acids. CDR3 amino acids: CASNRDISYEQYF. The CDR3 region has the DNA TGTGCCAGCAACCGGGACATCTCCTACGAGCAGTACTTC. The full variable domain, in which reference TRBV2 and TRBJ2-7 provide the parts outside the CDR3, is EPEVTQTPSHQVTQMGQEVILRCVPISNHLYFYWYRQILGQKVEFLVSFYNNEISEKSEIFDDQFSVERPDGSNFTLKIRSTKLEDSAMYFCASNRDISYEQYFGPGTRLTVT.

This clonotype was picked up many times. This chain connects TRBV19 to TRBJ1-2, with a possible D match to TRBD1 (5 bases). Germline CDR1 and CDR2: LNHDA and SQIVND (reference sequence). The CDR3 has 15 residues. Trimming took off 0 bases at V and 4 bases at J, with 12 bases between the two ends. CDR3 protein: CASSIDQSGSYGYTF. The CDR3 region has the DNA TGTGCCAGTAGTATAGACCAATCAGGGAGCTATGGCTACACCTTC.

This clonotype was seen repeatedly, ten times or more. The chain combines TRBV12-3 or TRBV12-4 with TRBJ1-4; D is unclear. V was cut by 6 bases and J by 7 bases, with 9 bases left in between. This CDR3 comprises 12 residues. The CDR3 reads CASRGLGEKLFF. The CDR3 DNA follows: TGTGCCAGCAGGGGGTTAGGTGAAAAACTGTTTTTT.

This chain connects TRBV19 to TRBJ2-5, with TRBD2 identical over 7 bases. Germline V lookup: CDR1 LNHDA, CDR2 SQIVND (reference sequence). This CDR3 comprises 11 residues. Trimming took 4 bases from V and 9 from J; bases not matched to a gene: 2. CDR3 DNA: TGTGCCAGTAGTAGGGGGGGGGCCCAGTACTTC. Its translation is CASSRGGAQYF.